A single sample gave rise to the 27 T cell receptor beta chains below, sequenced in a study of T cell responses to AZD1222 COVID-19 vaccine. Assay: immunoSEQ multiplex PCR; the TCRdb copy retains only in-frame clones and omits some. The sample holds about 110,000 clones; roughly 85% are singletons and the top ten take approximately 4.8%. The sequencing here drew on peripheral blood, taken 28 days after the second AZD1222 dose. The origin of the receptors is an adult who received the AZD1222 COVID-19 vaccine.

The rearrangement uses TRBV4-2 and TRBJ2-7, with TRBD2 as a possible D gene (6 bases). V gave up 0 bases and J gave up 0 bases, with 15 bases separating them. CDR1 is LGHNA and CDR2 is YNFKEQ in the germline V gene. The CDR3 spans 17 residues. The CDR3 loop reads CASSQDEEGLSSYEQYF. CDR3 coding DNA: TGTGCCAGCAGCCAAGATGAGGAGGGCTTGAGCTCCTACGAGCAGTACTTC.

The V gene is TRBV27, the J gene TRBJ1-2; D is unresolved. CDR1 MNHEY and CDR2 SMNVEV come from the germline V gene (reference sequence). V lost 3 bases to trimming and J lost 2 bases, with 7 bases between them. CDR3 length: 13 residues. The CDR3 here is CASSFQDNYGYTF. CDR3 in DNA: TGTGCCAGCAGTTTCCAGGACAACTATGGCTACACCTTC.

This chain links TRBV12-5 with TRBJ2-2, with a possible D match to TRBD1 (6 bases). The V and J ends lost 4 bases and 4 bases respectively, with 22 bases between them. In germline, CDR1 is LGHNT, CDR2 FRNRAP. This CDR3 has 18 amino acids. CDR3 DNA sequence: TGTGCTAGTGGTTGGAGCCTCTCCGGGACAAGAGGCACCGGGGAGCTGTTTTTT. Translating gives CASGWSLSGTRGTGELFF.

The CDR3 loop is CASSPRLDTQYF. CDR3 bases: TGTGCCAGCTCACCACGCTTGGATACGCAGTATTTT. V and J are TRBV18 and TRBJ2-3; no clear D. This CDR3 spans 12 amino acids. V lost 1 base to trimming and J lost 6 bases, with 5 bases between them. Germline lookup yields CDR1 KGHSH and CDR2 LQKENI.

The chain links TRBV7-2 to TRBJ1-5; 8 bases align to TRBD1. Looked up from germline, CDR1 is SGHTA and CDR2 is FQGNSA. The CDR3 extends over 13 amino acids. With 4 bases clipped from V and 5 bases from J, the junction kept 1 base outside the gene matches. DNA for the CDR3: TGTGCCAGCAGCTCAGGGGGCTATCAGCCCCAGCATTTT. This sequence encodes CASSSGGYQPQHF.

The CDR3 bases are TGTGCCAGCAGACCGGGACTAGCGGGGGGGCATGAGCAGTTCTTC. This encodes CASRPGLAGGHEQFF. The rearrangement joins TRBV2 to TRBJ2-1; 16 bases are a match to TRBD2. Trimming at V came to 6 bases and at J to 8 bases, leaving 4 bases not matched to a gene. The CDR3 extends over 15 amino acids. Germline CDR1 reads SNHLY; CDR2 reads FYNNEI.

The chain combines TRBV2 with TRBJ2-7; 7 bases line up with TRBD1. The CDR3 runs 13 residues. Germline CDR1 reads SNHLY; CDR2 reads FYNNEI. J was trimmed by 5 bases and V by 6 bases; bases with no gene match: 7. Here the CDR3 DNA reads TGTGCCAGCAGAGAGACAGGGTTTGACGAGCAGTACTTC. This gives the protein CASRETGFDEQYF.

The chain carries TRBV6-5 and TRBJ2-3, with TRBD1 identical over 8 bases. CDR3 length: 15 amino acids. The trim removed 5 bases at V and 1 base at J, leaving 5 bases unmatched. Germline CDR1 MNHEY, CDR2 SVGAGI. This CDR3 is CASSPTGAGTDTQYF. The CDR3 DNA is TGTGCCAGCAGTCCGACAGGGGCCGGCACAGATACGCAGTATTTT.

This chain uses TRBV4-3 with TRBJ2-3; 9 bases are shared with TRBD2. The CDR3 extends over 15 amino acids. The junction had 7 bases not matched to a gene; V was cut back by 1 base and J by 8 bases. Per the germline V gene, CDR1 is LGHNA and CDR2 is YSLEER. The CDR3 sequence is CASSQGSSGEGTQYF. The DNA for the CDR3 is TGCGCCAGCAGCCAAGGGTCTAGCGGGGAGGGTACGCAGTATTTT.

V usage is TRBV4-2 and J usage is TRBJ1-2, with D uncertain. The CDR3 loop spans 15 amino acids. V was shortened by 1 base and J by 7 bases, with 16 bases between the two germline ends. Germline assignment: CDR1 LGHNA and CDR2 YNFKEQ. The CDR3 here is CASSQGGVSGSGYTF. Written as DNA, the CDR3 is TGTGCCAGCAGCCAAGGGGGAGTCTCCGGTAGTGGCTACACCTTC.

The chain uses TRBV2 and TRBJ1-5, with 11 bases aligning to TRBD1. Germline CDR1 reads SNHLY; CDR2 reads FYNNEI. CDR3 length: 15 residues. With V trimmed by 7 bases and J by 7 bases, 9 bases remained unmatched. The CDR3 region has the DNA TGTGCCAGCACCGACCGGACAGGGGGCACCCAGCCCCAGCATTTT. The encoded protein is CASTDRTGGTQPQHF.

This chain links TRBV11-2 with TRBJ2-7; D remains ambiguous. V shed 4 bases and J shed 0 bases, with 4 bases lying between them. Germline V lookup: CDR1 SGHAT, CDR2 FQNNGV. The CDR3 totals 12 residues. The CDR3 protein is CASSSLSYEQYF. The CDR3 nucleotides are TGTGCCAGCAGCTCCCTCTCCTACGAGCAGTACTTC.

The J gene is TRBJ2-2, the V gene TRBV28, with D tentatively TRBD1 (5 bases). This CDR3 has 18 residues. In germline, CDR1 is MDHEN, CDR2 SYDVKM. Trimming removed 2 bases from V and 5 bases from J, with 21 bases in between. The CDR3 reads CASSLGALVTRRTGELFF. The CDR3 DNA follows: TGTGCCAGCAGTTTAGGGGCCCTCGTAACGCGACGGACCGGGGAGCTGTTTTTT. Full variable domain (outside the CDR3, taken from reference TRBV28 and TRBJ2-2): DVKVTQSSRYLVKRTGEKVFLECVQDMDHENMFWYRQDPGLGLRLIYFSYDVKMKEKGDIPEGYSVSREKKERFSLILESASTNQTSMYLCASSLGALVTRRTGELFFGEGSRLTVL.

This chain joins TRBV12-3 or TRBV12-4 and TRBJ2-3; D is ambiguous. V was clipped by 6 bases and J by 2 bases, with 9 bases between them. The CDR3 length is 13 residues. DNA of the CDR3: TGTGCCAGCAGCTCCGACTTCACAGATACGCAGTATTTT. Amino acid sequence: CASSSDFTDTQYF.

In this sample, this clone turned up once. V and J are TRBV28 and TRBJ1-5; tentatively, D is TRBD1 (5 bases). The V and J ends lost 7 bases and 7 bases respectively, with 14 bases between them. Germline assignment: CDR1 MDHEN and CDR2 SYDVKM. The CDR3 contains 13 residues. The CDR3 DNA sequence: TGTGCCAGCACTTCAGGGAATCTCCAGCCCCAGCATTTT. Its protein product is CASTSGNLQPQHF.

The chain joins TRBV2 to TRBJ1-3, with TRBD1 matching over 7 bases. This CDR3 spans 14 amino acids. Germline V gene sequence: CDR1 SNHLY, CDR2 FYNNEI. Trimming at V came to 7 bases and at J to 5 bases, leaving 8 bases not matched to a gene. The CDR3 DNA reads TGTGCCAGCACTCGGGACAGAGGGAGAAACACCATATATTTT. The encoded protein is CASTRDRGRNTIYF. The variable domain in full, with the rest retrieved from reference TRBV2 and TRBJ1-3, is EPEVTQTPSHQVTQMGQEVILRCVPISNHLYFYWYRQILGQKVEFLVSFYNNEISEKSEIFDDQFSVERPDGSNFTLKIRSTKLEDSAMYFCASTRDRGRNTIYFGEGSWLTVV.

V gene TRBV5-4 combines with J gene TRBJ1-2; no clear D gene. Germline V lookup: CDR1 SGHNT, CDR2 YYREEE (reference sequence). The ends were cut back, 5 bases at V and 2 bases at J, with 19 bases in the middle. This CDR3 comprises 16 residues. CDR3 coding DNA: TGTGCCAGCAGGCCTGAACTCGGGCAGGCCAACTATGGCTACACCTTC. This codes for CASRPELGQANYGYTF.

The chain joins TRBV4-2 to TRBJ2-1; 9 bases are a match to TRBD2. V lost 0 bases and J lost 4; bases outside the gene matches: 4. The CDR3 extends over 16 amino acids. CDR1 is LGHNA, CDR2 YNFKEQ, per germline. The DNA of the CDR3 is TGTGCCAGCAGCCAAGATAGAGCGGGGGGATACAATGAGCAGTTCTTC. Protein product: CASSQDRAGGYNEQFF.

The chain recombines TRBV5-4 with TRBJ2-7; D not certain. CDR1 and CDR2 (germline): SGHNT, YYREEE (reference sequence). The length of the CDR3 is 16 residues. V lost 0 bases and J 4 bases, leaving 17 bases between the germline ends. In DNA form, the CDR3 reads TGTGCCAGCAGCTTGGGGCAGCACGTTCTTTATTACGAGCAGTACTTC. Translation gives CASSLGQHVLYYEQYF.

This clone was seen a few times. The chain recombines TRBV10-2 with TRBJ2-1, with D possibly TRBD2 on 6 matching bases. V was cut by 1 base and J by 7 bases, with 17 bases left in between. Germline V gene data show CDR1 as WSHSY and CDR2 as SAAADI. The length of the CDR3 is 16 residues. CDR3 amino acids: CASSEWTGGRGNEQFF. The CDR3 DNA is TGCGCCAGCAGTGAGTGGACTGGGGGTCGGGGGAATGAGCAGTTCTTC.

The CDR3 nucleotides read TGTGCCAGTAGTATAGACGACCTAGACAGGAGTAAAGAGACCCAGTACTTC. Translated: CASSIDDLDRSKETQYF. The chain combines TRBV19 with TRBJ2-5; maybe TRBD1 (6 bases). This CDR3 has 17 residues. The V gene's germline CDR1 is LNHDA and CDR2 SQIVND (reference sequence). Trimming left V 0 bases short and J 3 bases short, with 17 bases between. The complete variable domain, with remaining parts taken from reference TRBV19 and TRBJ2-5, reads DGGITQSPKYLFRKEGQNVTLSCEQNLNHDAMYWYRQDPGQGLRLIYYSQIVNDFQKGDIAEGYSVSREKKESFPLTVTSAQKNPTAFYLCASSIDDLDRSKETQYFGPGTRLLVL.

This chain connects TRBV28 to TRBJ2-7; 11 bases are shared with TRBD1. V lost 3 bases, J lost 6 bases, and 7 bases stayed unmatched. CDR1 and CDR2 (germline): MDHEN, SYDVKM. The CDR3 is made up of 15 amino acids. In nucleotides, the CDR3 is TGTGCCAGCAGTTTTAGCGGACAGGGGGCCGGCGAGCAGTACTTC. Translation: CASSFSGQGAGEQYF.

This chain links TRBV6-5 with TRBJ1-5; D might be TRBD1 (6 bases). The CDR3 loop spans 15 amino acids. With 5 bases removed from V and 1 base from J, the gap between germline ends came to 12 bases. Looked up from germline, CDR1 is MNHEY and CDR2 is SVGAGI. This chain's CDR3 is CASSKQGSSNQPQHF. DNA of the CDR3: TGTGCCAGCAGTAAACAGGGATCGAGCAATCAGCCCCAGCATTTT.

This clone came up once. The DNA for the CDR3 is TGTGCCAGCAGCTCCCGGGGCCTGGGCGAGCAGTACTTC. Protein sequence: CASSSRGLGEQYF. This chain connects TRBV5-8 to TRBJ2-7; D may correspond to TRBD1 or TRBD2 (5 bases each). The CDR3 has 13 residues. The ends were cut back, 3 bases at V and 6 bases at J, with 13 bases in the middle. Germline V lookup: CDR1 SGHTS, CDR2 YDEGEE.

The chain employs TRBV13 and TRBJ2-5, with D perhaps TRBD1 (6 bases). This CDR3 comprises 13 residues. The germline gives CDR1 PRHDT, CDR2 FYEKMQ (reference sequence). Deletions cut 4 bases from V and 2 bases from J, with 8 bases between. CDR3 region: CASSYREQETQYF. CDR3 nucleotide sequence: TGTGCCAGCAGCTACAGGGAGCAAGAGACCCAGTACTTC.

V usage is TRBV15 and J usage is TRBJ2-5, with 12 bases that match TRBD2. Per the germline V gene, CDR1 is LNHNV and CDR2 is YYDKDF (reference sequence). This CDR3 has 19 residues. V dropped 5 bases and J dropped 2; count of bases not matched to a gene: 15. For the CDR3, the DNA is TGTGCCACCAGCGGCGAGCGTTCTAGCGGGGGGGCTGGGCAAGAGACCCAGTACTTC. Amino acid sequence: CATSGERSSGGAGQETQYF.

The gene calls are TRBV6-1 and TRBJ1-6; D is undetermined. The CDR3 covers 10 residues. Looked up from germline, CDR1 is MNHNS and CDR2 is SASEGT. Trimming removed 2 bases at V and 14 bases at J, with 4 bases between. The CDR3 loop is CASSEITLHF. The CDR3 DNA sequence: TGTGCCAGCAGTGAAATAACCCTCCACTTT.